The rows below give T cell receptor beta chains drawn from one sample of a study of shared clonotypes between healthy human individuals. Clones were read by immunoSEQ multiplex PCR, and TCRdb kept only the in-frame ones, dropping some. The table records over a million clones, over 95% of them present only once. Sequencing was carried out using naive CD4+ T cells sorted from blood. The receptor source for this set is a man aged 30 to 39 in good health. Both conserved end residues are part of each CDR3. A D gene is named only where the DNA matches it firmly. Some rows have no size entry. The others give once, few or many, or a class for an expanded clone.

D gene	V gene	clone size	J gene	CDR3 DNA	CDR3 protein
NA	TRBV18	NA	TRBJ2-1	TGTGCCAGCTCACCAACGGGAGACTCCTACAATGAGCAGTTCTTC	CASSPTGDSYNEQFF
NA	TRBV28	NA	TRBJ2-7	TGTGCCAGCAGTTTCGGGGGAGGAGTTACCTACGAGCAGTACTTC	CASSFGGGVTYEQYF
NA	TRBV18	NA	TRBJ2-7	TGTGCCAGCTCACCAAGCACAGACACCTACGAGCAGTACTTC	CASSPSTDTYEQYF
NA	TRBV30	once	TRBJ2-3	TGTGCCTGGAGTCTCCGGGGAGTACTCACAGATACGCAGTATTTT	CAWSLRGVLTDTQYF
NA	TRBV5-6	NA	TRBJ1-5	TGTGCCAGCAGCTCCGGGCTATACAATCAGCCCCAGCATTTT	CASSSGLYNQPQHF
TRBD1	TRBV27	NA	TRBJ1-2	TGTGCCAGCAGTTTAGGAAGACAGGGGCGCTACACCTTC	CASSLGRQGRYTF
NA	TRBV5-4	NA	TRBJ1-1	TGTGCCAGCAGCTTGGTGGGCTATGAAGCTTTCTTT	CASSLVGYEAFF
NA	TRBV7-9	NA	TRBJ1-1	TGTGCCAGCAGCCCGGTAAGAGGGGCGGTGACTGAAGCTTTCTTT	CASSPVRGAVTEAFF
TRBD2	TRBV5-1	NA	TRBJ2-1	TGCGCCAGCAGCTTCGGGACTAGCAATGAGCAGTTCTTC	CASSFGTSNEQFF
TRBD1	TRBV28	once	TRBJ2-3	TGTGCCAGCAGGGCTGCGAGGGGGCTTGGGAGAGATACGCAGTATTTT	CASRAARGLGRDTQYF
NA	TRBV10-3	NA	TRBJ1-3	TGTGCCATCAGTGAATTCACAGGGATAGACTCTGGAAACACCATATATTTT	CAISEFTGIDSGNTIYF
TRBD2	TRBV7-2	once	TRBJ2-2	TGTGCCAGCAGCTTAGCTAGCGGGTCAACCGGGGAGCTGTTTTTT	CASSLASGSTGELFF
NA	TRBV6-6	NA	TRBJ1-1	TGTGCCAGCAGTTACGGGGGACAAACCCGGAACACTGAAGCTTTCTTT	CASSYGGQTRNTEAFF
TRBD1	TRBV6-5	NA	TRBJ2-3	TGTGCCAGCAGTTACTTCGGGACAGGGGCAGATACGCAGTATTTT	CASSYFGTGADTQYF
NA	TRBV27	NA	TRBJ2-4	TGTGCCAGCAGTTCCCTCCTATCTCTAGGAGGCGTTTCCAAAAACATTCAGTACTTC	CASSSLLSLGGVSKNIQYF
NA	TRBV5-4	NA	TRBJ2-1	TGTGCCAGCAGCCTTCTAGCCTTCAATGAGCAGTTCTTC	CASSLLAFNEQFF
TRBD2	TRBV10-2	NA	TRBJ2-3	TGCGCCAGCAGTTTAGCGGGAGGGCCTAATACGCAGTATTTT	CASSLAGGPNTQYF
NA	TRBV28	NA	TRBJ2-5	TGTGCCAGCAGCCCCCCGGCGGCAGGCCAAGAGACCCAGTACTTC	CASSPPAAGQETQYF
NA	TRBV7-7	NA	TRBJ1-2	TGTGCTAGCAGCTTGGGAAGGGCCGTTTACTATGGCTACACCTTC	CASSLGRAVYYGYTF
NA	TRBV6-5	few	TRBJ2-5	TGTGCCAGCAGTTACTCGAGAGTCCAAGAGACCCAGTACTTC	CASSYSRVQETQYF
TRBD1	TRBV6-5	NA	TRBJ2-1	TGTGCCAGCAGTCGACAGGGACCCTACAATGAGCAGTTCTTC	CASSRQGPYNEQFF
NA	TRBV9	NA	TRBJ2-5	TGTGCCAGCAGCGTAGACCCCGGGCAGCAAGAGACCCAGTACTTC	CASSVDPGQQETQYF
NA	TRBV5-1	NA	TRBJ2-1	TGCGCCAGCACCGACGGGCTAGCATCGAACAATGAGCAGTTCTTC	CASTDGLASNNEQFF
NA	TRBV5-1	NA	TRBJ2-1	TGCGCCAGCAGCTTAGGGGCTCCTAGCTCCTACTCCTACAATGAGCAGTTCTTC	CASSLGAPSSYSYNEQFF
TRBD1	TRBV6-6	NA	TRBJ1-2	TGTGCCAGCAGCCCTCCAGGGGGTGGTTTCTATGGCTACACCTTC	CASSPPGGGFYGYTF
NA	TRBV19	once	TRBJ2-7	TGTGCCAGTCGGGGCGGTGTCTACGAGCAGTACTTC	CASRGGVYEQYF
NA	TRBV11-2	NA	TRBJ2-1	TGTGCCAGCAGCACGGGACCTAGCTCCTACAATGAGCAGTTCTTC	CASSTGPSSYNEQFF
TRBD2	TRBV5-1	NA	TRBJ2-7	TGCGCCAGCAGCTCGGGACTAGCGGGACCCGGGGGCGAGCAGTACTTC	CASSSGLAGPGGEQYF
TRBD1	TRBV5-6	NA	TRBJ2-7	TGTGCCAGCAGCTTTTTGCCGGACAGGGCGCGTTACGAGCAGTACTTC	CASSFLPDRARYEQYF
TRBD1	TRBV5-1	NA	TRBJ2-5	TGCGCCAGCAGCCCGCAAACAGGGGCCCAAGAGACCCAGTACTTC	CASSPQTGAQETQYF
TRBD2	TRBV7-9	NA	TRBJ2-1	TGTGCCAGCAGCTTTTTAAGCGGGAGCAGGAGTGAGCAGTTCTTC	CASSFLSGSRSEQFF
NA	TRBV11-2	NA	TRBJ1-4	TGTGCCAGCAGCTTAAGGGGTCCGGAGTATGAAAAACTGTTTTTT	CASSLRGPEYEKLFF
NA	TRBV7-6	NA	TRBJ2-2	TGTGCCAGCAGCCAACTAGGGGACACCGGGGAGCTGTTTTTT	CASSQLGDTGELFF
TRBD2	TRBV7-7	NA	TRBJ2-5	TGTGCCAGCAGTCTAGGACTAGCAGGAGAGACCCAGTACTTC	CASSLGLAGETQYF
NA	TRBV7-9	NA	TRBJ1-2	TGTGCCAGCAACGACCTGGGGCGGTATGGCTACACCTTC	CASNDLGRYGYTF
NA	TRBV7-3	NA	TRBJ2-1	TGTGCCAGCAGCTCATTAGCGATCAGCTCCTACAATGAGCAGTTCTTC	CASSSLAISSYNEQFF
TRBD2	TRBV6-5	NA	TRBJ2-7	TGTGCCAGCAGTTACCTAGCGGGACCCTACGAGCAGTACTTC	CASSYLAGPYEQYF
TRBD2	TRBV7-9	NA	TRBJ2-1	TGTGCCAGCAGCTTAGCACTAGCGGGAGTGTGGGATAGGATTGAGCAGTTCTTC	CASSLALAGVWDRIEQFF
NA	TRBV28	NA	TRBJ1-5	TGTGCCAGCACGTTGCCCCCCGGGACACCCAATCAGCCCCAGCATTTT	CASTLPPGTPNQPQHF